The rows below give T cell receptor beta chains drawn from one sample of a study of cytomegalovirus exposure and HLA in healthy donors. Sequencing was performed with immunoSEQ multiplex PCR; in TCRdb, only in-frame clones are kept and a portion is missing. The table includes fewer than 150,000 clones, 60% to 85% detected once. The sample was PBMCs. The receptors shown here come from a man aged 40-55 years in good health and CMV-seropositive. Both conserved end residues are trimmed from each CDR3. The order of the fields is V gene, J gene, CDR3 length, CDR3 protein.

>TRBV5-1|TRBJ1-1|12
ASSFFGMDTEAF
>TRBV5-1|TRBJ2-2|16
ASSLAGTSGGNTGELF
>TRBV6-1|TRBJ2-1|13
ASSETPGHLGEQF
>TRBV19|TRBJ1-1|12
ASSFDRANTEAF
>TRBV27|TRBJ2-7|16
ASSLSIGVSERTYEQY
>TRBV19|TRBJ2-7|11
ASSTGQSYEQY
>TRBV9|TRBJ1-1|12
ASSGGQTNTEAF
>TRBV11-3|TRBJ1-3|11
ASGTDSGNTIY
>TRBV28|TRBJ2-1|15
ASSGGLAGGPGNEQF
>TRBV9|TRBJ1-1|13
ASSVEDRRNTEAF
>TRBV28|TRBJ2-7|12
ASSLVGQDYEQY
>TRBV7-8|TRBJ2-5|13
ASRGGAGIQETQY